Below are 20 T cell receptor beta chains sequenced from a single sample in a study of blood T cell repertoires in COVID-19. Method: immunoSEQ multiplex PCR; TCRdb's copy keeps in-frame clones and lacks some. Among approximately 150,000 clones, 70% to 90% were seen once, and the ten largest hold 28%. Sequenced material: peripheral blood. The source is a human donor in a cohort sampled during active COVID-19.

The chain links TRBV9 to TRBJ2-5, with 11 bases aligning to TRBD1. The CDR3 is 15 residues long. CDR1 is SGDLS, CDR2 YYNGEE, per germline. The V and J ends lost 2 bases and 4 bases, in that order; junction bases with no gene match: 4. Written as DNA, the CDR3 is TGTGCCAGCAGCGTGGACAGGGGGCCGGGAGAGACCCAGTACTTC. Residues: CASSVDRGPGETQYF.

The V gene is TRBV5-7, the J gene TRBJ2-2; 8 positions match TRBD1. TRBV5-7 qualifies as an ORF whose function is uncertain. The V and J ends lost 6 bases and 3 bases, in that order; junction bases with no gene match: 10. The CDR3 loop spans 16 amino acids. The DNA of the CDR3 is TGTGCCAGCATCCTCGAGGACAGGGCCGACACCGGGGAGCTGTTTTTT. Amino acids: CASILEDRADTGELFF.

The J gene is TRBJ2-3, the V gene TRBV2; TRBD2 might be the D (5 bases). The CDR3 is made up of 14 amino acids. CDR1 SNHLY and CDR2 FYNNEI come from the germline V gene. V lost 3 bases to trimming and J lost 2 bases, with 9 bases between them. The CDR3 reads CASSDGGSTDTQYF. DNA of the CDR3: TGTGCCAGCAGTGATGGAGGTTCCACAGATACGCAGTATTTT.

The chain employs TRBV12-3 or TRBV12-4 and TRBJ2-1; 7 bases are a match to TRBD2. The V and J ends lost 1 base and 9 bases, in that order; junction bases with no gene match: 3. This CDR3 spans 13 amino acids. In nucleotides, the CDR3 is TGTGCCAGCAGTTTAGGGGGGGGGTCTGAGCAGTTCTTC. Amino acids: CASSLGGGSEQFF.

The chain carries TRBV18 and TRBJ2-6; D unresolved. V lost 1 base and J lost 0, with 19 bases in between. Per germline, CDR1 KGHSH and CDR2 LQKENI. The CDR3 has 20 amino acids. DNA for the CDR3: TGTGCCAGCTCACCACGCAGTTCTGAAACCCGCTCCTCTGGGGCCAACGTCCTGACTTTC. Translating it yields CASSPRSSETRSSGANVLTF.

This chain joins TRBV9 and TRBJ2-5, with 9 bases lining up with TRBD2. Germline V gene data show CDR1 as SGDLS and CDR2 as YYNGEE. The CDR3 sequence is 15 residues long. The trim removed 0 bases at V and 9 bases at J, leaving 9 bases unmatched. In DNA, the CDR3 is TGTGCCAGCAGCGTAGGCTCTAGCGGGGTGGTGCCCCAGTACTTC. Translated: CASSVGSSGVVPQYF.

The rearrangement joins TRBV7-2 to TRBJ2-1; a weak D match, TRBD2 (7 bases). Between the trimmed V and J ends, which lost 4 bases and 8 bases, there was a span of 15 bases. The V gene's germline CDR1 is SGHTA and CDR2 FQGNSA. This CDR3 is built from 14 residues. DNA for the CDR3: TGTGCCAGCAGCTCAGACGGGGGGCCTGATGAGCAGTTCTTC. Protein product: CASSSDGGPDEQFF. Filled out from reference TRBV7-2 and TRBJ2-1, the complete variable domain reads GAGVSQSPSNKVTEKGKDVELRCDPISGHTALYWYRQSLGQGLEFLIYFQGNSAPDKSGLPSDRFSAERTGGSVSTLTIQRTQQEDSAVYLCASSSDGGPDEQFFGPGTRLTVL.

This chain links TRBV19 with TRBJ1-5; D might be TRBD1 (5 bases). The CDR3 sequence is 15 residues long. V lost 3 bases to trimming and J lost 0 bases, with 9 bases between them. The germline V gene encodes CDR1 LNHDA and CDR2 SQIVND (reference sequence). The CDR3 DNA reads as TGTGCCAGTAGTATTGGACACCTTAGCAATCAGCCCCAGCATTTT. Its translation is CASSIGHLSNQPQHF.

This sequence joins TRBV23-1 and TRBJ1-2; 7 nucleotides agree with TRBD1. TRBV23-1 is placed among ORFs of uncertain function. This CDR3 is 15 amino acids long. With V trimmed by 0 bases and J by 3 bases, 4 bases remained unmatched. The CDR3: CASSQSSRGYYGYTF. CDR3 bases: TGCGCCAGCAGTCAATCGAGCAGGGGGTACTATGGCTACACCTTC.

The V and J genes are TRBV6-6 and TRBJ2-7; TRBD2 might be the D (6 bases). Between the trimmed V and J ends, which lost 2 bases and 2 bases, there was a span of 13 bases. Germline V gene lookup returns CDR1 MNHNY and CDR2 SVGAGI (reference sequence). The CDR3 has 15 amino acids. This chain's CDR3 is CASSYNRGIAYEQYF. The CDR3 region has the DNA TGTGCCAGCAGTTACAACCGGGGGATTGCCTACGAGCAGTACTTC.

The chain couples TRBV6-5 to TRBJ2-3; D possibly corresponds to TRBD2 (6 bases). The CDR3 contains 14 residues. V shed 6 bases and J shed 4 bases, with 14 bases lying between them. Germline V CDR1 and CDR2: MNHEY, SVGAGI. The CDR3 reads CASRDSRGSDTQYF. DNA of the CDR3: TGTGCCAGCAGGGACTCCCGGGGGTCAGATACGCAGTATTTT.

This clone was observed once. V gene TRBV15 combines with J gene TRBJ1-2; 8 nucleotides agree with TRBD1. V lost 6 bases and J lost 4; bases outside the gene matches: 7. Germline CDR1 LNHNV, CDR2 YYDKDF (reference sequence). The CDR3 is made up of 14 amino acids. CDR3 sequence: CATRAMTGVYGYTF. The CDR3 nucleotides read TGTGCCACCAGGGCAATGACAGGGGTCTATGGCTACACCTTC.

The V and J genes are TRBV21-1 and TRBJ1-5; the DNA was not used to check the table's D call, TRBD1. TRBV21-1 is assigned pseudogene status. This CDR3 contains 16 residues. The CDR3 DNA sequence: TGTGCCAGCAGCTCCCCCCAGGGGCAAAGCAATCAGCCCCAGCATTTT. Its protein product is CASSSPQGQSNQPQHF.

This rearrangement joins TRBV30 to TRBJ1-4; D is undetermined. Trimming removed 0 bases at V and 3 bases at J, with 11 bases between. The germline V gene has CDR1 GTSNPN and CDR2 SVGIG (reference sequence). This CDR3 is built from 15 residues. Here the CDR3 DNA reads TGTGCCTGGAGTGTAGTCACAGACCCTAATGAAAAACTGTTTTTT. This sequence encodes CAWSVVTDPNEKLFF.

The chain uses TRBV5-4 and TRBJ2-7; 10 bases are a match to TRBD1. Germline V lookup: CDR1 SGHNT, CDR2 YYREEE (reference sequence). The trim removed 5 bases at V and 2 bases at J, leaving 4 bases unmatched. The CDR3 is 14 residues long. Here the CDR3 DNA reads TGTGCCAGCAGTTATGGGACAGGGGCCTACGAGCAGTACTTC. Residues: CASSYGTGAYEQYF.

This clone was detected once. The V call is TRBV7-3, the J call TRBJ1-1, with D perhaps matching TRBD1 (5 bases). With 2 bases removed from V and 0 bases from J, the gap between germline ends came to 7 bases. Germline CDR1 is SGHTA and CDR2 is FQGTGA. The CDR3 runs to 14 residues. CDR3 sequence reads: CASSLVRVNTEAFF. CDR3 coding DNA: TGTGCCAGCAGCTTAGTCAGGGTGAACACTGAAGCTTTCTTT.

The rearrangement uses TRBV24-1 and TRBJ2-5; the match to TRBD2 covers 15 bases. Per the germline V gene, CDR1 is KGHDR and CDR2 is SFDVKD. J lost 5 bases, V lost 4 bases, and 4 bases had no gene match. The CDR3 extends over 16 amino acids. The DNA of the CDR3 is TGTGCCACCAGTGACACCGGACTAGCGGGGGGGGAGACCCAGTACTTC. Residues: CATSDTGLAGGETQYF.

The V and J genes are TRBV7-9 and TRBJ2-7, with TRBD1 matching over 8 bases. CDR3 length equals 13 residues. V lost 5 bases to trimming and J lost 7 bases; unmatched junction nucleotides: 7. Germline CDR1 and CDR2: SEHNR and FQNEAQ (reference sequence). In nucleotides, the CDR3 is TGTGCCAGCAGCCTCCGACAGGGGTGGGAGCAGTACTTC. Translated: CASSLRQGWEQYF. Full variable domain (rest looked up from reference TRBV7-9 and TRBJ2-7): DTGVSQNPRHKITKRGQNVTFRCDPISEHNRLYWYRQTLGQGPEFLTYFQNEAQLEKSRLLSDRFSAERPKGSFSTLEIQRTEQGDSAMYLCASSLRQGWEQYFGPGTRLTVT.

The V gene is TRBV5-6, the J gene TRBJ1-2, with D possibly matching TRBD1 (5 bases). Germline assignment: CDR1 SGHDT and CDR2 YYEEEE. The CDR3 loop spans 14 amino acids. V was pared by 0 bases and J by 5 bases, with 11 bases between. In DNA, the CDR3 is TGTGCCAGCAGCTTGGCCAGGGCGCGATATGGCTACACCTTC. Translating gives CASSLARARYGYTF.

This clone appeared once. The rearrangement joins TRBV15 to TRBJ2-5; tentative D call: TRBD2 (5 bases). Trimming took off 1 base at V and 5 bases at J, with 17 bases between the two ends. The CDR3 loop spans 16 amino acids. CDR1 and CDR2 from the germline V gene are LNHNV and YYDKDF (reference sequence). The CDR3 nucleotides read TGTGCCACCAGCAGAGCCCCCTCGACATTAGCGGAGACCCAGTACTTC. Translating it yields CATSRAPSTLAETQYF.